The sequence of this T cell receptor (beta chain) was determined in a study of radiotherapy plus CTLA-4 blockade in lung cancer. For the study at large: Objective responses were recorded in 15% to 20% of patients, with disease control recorded in less than 40%.

Notes on the study in general: Per reports, early blood T cell clone dynamics, plus interferon-beta, forecast response most strongly. Radiotherapy with ipilimumab was followed by blood expansion of tumor-derived clones.

Trimming cost V 4 bases and J 8 bases, with 20 bases left between them. The CDR3 is made up of 15 amino acids. The germline CDR1 and CDR2 sequences are SEHNR and FQNEAQ (reference sequence). Comment on this clone: The antigen is not known.

Some clones are missing from TCRdb's copy, which holds only in-frame ones; the method was immunoSEQ multiplex PCR. In the table there are tens of thousands of clones, roughly 80% of which are singletons. Focal radiation and CTLA-4 blockade (ipilimumab) were tested in chemo-refractory metastatic non-small-cell lung cancer patients. This TCR derives from a human donor with non-small cell lung cancer who had stable disease on radiotherapy plus ipilimumab. J is TRBJ1-2 and V is TRBV7-9, with unresolved D. The sequencing used peripheral blood, collected from a patient treated with radiotherapy plus ipilimumab. The CDR3 reads CASSSFRSAAGGYTF. The CDR3 bases are TGTGCCAGCAGCTCGTTCCGAAGTGCTGCGGGGGGCTACACCTTC.